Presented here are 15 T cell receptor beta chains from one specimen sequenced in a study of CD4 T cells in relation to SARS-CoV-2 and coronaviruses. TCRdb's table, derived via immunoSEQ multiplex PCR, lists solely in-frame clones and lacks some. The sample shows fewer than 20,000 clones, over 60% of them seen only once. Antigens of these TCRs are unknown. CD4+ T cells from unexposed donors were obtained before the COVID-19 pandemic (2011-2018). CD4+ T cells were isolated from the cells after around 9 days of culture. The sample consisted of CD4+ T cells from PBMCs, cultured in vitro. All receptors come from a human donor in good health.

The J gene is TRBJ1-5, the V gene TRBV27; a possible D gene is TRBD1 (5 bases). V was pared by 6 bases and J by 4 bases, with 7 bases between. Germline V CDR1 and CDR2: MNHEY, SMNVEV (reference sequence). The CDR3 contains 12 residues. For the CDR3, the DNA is TGTGCCAGCAGCGCAGGGAATCAGCCCCAGCATTTT. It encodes CASSAGNQPQHF.

In nucleotides, the CDR3 is TGTGCCACCGCAAAACCCTTGGGACAGGGCGATGGGAATGAGCAGTTCTTC. Translating it yields CATAKPLGQGDGNEQFF. J is TRBJ2-1 and V is TRBV24-1; 9 nucleotides line up with TRBD1. Germline assignment: CDR1 KGHDR and CDR2 SFDVKD. The trim removed 9 bases at V and 7 bases at J, leaving 18 bases unmatched. The CDR3 is 17 residues long.

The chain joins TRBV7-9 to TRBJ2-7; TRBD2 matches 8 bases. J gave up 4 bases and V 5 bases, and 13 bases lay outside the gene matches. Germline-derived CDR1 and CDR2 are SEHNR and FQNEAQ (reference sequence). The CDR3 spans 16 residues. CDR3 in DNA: TGTGCCAGCAGCAATGCCGGGAGGGGAGGGCCGTACGAGCAGTACTTC. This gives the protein CASSNAGRGGPYEQYF.

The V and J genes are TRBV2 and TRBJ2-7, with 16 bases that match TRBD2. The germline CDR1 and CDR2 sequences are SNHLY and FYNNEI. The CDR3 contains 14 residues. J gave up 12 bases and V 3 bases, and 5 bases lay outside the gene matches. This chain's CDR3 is CASSDSGLAGGAYF. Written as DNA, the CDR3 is TGTGCCAGCAGTGACTCGGGACTAGCGGGGGGGGCGTACTTC. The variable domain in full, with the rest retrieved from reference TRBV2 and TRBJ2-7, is EPEVTQTPSHQVTQMGQEVILRCVPISNHLYFYWYRQILGQKVEFLVSFYNNEISEKSEIFDDQFSVERPDGSNFTLKIRSTKLEDSAMYFCASSDSGLAGGAYFGPGTRLTVT.

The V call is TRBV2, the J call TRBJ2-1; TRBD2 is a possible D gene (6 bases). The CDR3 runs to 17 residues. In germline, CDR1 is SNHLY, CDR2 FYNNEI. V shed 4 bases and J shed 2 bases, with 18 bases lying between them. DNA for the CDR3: TGTGCCAGCAGTGGATGGGCAACGGCGGGAACCTACAATGAGCAGTTCTTC. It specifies CASSGWATAGTYNEQFF.

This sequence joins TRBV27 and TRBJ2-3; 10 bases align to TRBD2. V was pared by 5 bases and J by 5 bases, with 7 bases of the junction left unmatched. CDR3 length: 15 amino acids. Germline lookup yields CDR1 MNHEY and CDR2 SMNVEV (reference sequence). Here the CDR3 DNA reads TGTGCCAGCAGTCTCCTAGCGGGAGTTATAGATACGCAGTATTTT. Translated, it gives CASSLLAGVIDTQYF.

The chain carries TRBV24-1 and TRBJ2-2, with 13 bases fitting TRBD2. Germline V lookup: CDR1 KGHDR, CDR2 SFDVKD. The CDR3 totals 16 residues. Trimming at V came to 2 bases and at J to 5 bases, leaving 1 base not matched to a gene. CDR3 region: CATSDWTSGSTGELFF. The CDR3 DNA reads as TGTGCCACCAGTGATTGGACTAGCGGGAGTACCGGGGAGCTGTTTTTT.

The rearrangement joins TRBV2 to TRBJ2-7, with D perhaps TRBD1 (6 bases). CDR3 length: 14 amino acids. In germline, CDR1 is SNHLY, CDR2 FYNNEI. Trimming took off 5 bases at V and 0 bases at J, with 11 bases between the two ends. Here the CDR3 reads CASSLQGSSYEQYF. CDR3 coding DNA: TGTGCCAGCAGTTTGCAGGGGTCCTCCTACGAGCAGTACTTC.

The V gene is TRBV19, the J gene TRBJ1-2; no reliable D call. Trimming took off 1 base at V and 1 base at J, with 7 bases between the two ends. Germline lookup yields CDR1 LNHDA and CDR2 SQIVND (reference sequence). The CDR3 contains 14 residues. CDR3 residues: CASSIGAGNYGYTF. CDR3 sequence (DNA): TGTGCCAGTAGTATAGGGGCGGGTAACTATGGCTACACCTTC. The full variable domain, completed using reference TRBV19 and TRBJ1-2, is DGGITQSPKYLFRKEGQNVTLSCEQNLNHDAMYWYRQDPGQGLRLIYYSQIVNDFQKGDIAEGYSVSREKKESFPLTVTSAQKNPTAFYLCASSIGAGNYGYTFGSGTRLTVV.

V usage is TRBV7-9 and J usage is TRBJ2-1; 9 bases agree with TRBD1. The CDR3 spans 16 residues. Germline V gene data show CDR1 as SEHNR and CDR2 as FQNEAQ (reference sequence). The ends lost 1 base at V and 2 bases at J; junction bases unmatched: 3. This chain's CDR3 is CASSLDDRGAYNEQFF. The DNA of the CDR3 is TGTGCCAGCAGCTTAGATGACAGGGGGGCCTACAATGAGCAGTTCTTC.

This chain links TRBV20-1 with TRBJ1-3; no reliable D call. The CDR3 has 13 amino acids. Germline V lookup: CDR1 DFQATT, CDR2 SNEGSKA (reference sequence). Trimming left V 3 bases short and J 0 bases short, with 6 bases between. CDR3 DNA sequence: TGCAGTGCTAGTGGCCTCTCTGGAAACACCATATATTTT. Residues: CSASGLSGNTIYF.

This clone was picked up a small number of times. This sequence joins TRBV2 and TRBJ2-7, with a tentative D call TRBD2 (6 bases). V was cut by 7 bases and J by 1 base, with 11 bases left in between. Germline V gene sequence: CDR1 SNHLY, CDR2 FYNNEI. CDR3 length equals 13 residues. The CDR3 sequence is CASTTGTSYEQYF. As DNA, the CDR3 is TGTGCCAGCACCACCGGGACTTCCTACGAGCAGTACTTC.

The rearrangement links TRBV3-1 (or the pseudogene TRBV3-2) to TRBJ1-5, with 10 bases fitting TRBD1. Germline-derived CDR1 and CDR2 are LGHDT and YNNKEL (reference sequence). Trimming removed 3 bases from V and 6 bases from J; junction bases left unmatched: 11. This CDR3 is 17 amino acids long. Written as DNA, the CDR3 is TGTGCCAGCAGCCACACATTACTTGGACAGGGGGGTCAGCCCCAGCATTTT. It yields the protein CASSHTLLGQGGQPQHF.

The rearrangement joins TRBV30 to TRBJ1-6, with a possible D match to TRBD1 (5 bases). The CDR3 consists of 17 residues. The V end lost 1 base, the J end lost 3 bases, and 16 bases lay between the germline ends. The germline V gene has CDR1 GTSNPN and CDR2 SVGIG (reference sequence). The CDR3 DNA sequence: TGTGCCTGGAGTGCGGCCGGCTGGGACGTCTATAATTCACCCCTCCACTTT. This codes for CAWSAAGWDVYNSPLHF.

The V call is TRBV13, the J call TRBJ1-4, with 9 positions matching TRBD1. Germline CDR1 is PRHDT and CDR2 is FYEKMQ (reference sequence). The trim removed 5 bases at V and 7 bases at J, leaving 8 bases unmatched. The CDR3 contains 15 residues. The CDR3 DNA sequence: TGTGCCAGCAGCCCCTGGACAGGGGCTGGTGAAAAACTGTTTTTT. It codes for CASSPWTGAGEKLFF.